Listed below are T cell receptor beta chains from one sample, sequenced in a study of cytomegalovirus exposure and HLA in healthy donors. TCRdb's copy holds only in-frame clones and misses some; the assay was immunoSEQ multiplex PCR. The sample has under 200,000 clones, roughly two thirds seen once. What was sequenced was PBMCs. These receptors came from a woman younger than 30 in good health and CMV-seropositive. The CDR3 runs from the conserved cysteine through the conserved F or W. Each record gives: CDR3 protein, CDR3 length, J gene, V gene.

cdr3_aa: CAWGGQVNTEAFF; cdr3_length: 13; j_call: TRBJ1-1; v_call: TRBV30
cdr3_aa: CASSQRDSSTEAFF; cdr3_length: 14; j_call: TRBJ1-1; v_call: TRBV4-3
cdr3_aa: CASSLGQGGEQYF; cdr3_length: 13; j_call: TRBJ2-7; v_call: TRBV7-9
cdr3_aa: CASSQEAGERNTIYF; cdr3_length: 15; j_call: TRBJ1-3; v_call: TRBV4-3
cdr3_aa: CASSPGFAQPQHF; cdr3_length: 13; j_call: TRBJ1-5; v_call: TRBV7-2
cdr3_aa: CASSLQGGDSLEQYF; cdr3_length: 15; j_call: TRBJ2-5; v_call: TRBV7-2
cdr3_aa: CASSQVGAVSPNEKLFF; cdr3_length: 17; j_call: TRBJ1-4; v_call: TRBV4-1
cdr3_aa: CASSALPTSGGSSYNEQFF; cdr3_length: 19; j_call: TRBJ2-1; v_call: TRBV9
cdr3_aa: CAWSVPGQNPFNSPLHF; cdr3_length: 17; j_call: TRBJ1-6; v_call: TRBV30
cdr3_aa: CASGPAYNEQFF; cdr3_length: 12; j_call: TRBJ2-1; v_call: TRBV14
cdr3_aa: CASERDIHTEAFF; cdr3_length: 13; j_call: TRBJ1-1; v_call: TRBV28
cdr3_aa: CASSPRGQGGEQYF; cdr3_length: 14; j_call: TRBJ2-7; v_call: TRBV9
cdr3_aa: CAGARGRNEKLFF; cdr3_length: 13; j_call: TRBJ1-4; v_call: TRBV6-5
cdr3_aa: CASSSRDTNQPQHF; cdr3_length: 14; j_call: TRBJ1-5; v_call: TRBV5-6
cdr3_aa: CSALTGTFTEAFF; cdr3_length: 13; j_call: TRBJ1-1; v_call: TRBV29-1
cdr3_aa: CASSVTGYSYEQYF; cdr3_length: 14; j_call: TRBJ2-7; v_call: TRBV9
cdr3_aa: CASSRDSSSYNSPLHF; cdr3_length: 16; j_call: TRBJ1-6; v_call: TRBV2
cdr3_aa: CASSSGTYISTALHF; cdr3_length: 15; j_call: TRBJ1-6; v_call: TRBV19
cdr3_aa: CASSLFQGGYNSPLHF; cdr3_length: 16; j_call: TRBJ1-6; v_call: TRBV27
cdr3_aa: CASSQVPGLAASSYEQYF; cdr3_length: 18; j_call: TRBJ2-7; v_call: TRBV4-2
cdr3_aa: CASSFQGGEKLFF; cdr3_length: 13; j_call: TRBJ1-4; v_call: TRBV5-5
cdr3_aa: CASSQGTGWGETQYF; cdr3_length: 15; j_call: TRBJ2-5; v_call: TRBV9
cdr3_aa: CASSFLTSGGMREQFF; cdr3_length: 16; j_call: TRBJ2-1; v_call: TRBV5-8
cdr3_aa: CASGGQGVYSPLHF; cdr3_length: 14; j_call: TRBJ1-6; v_call: TRBV19
cdr3_aa: CATSRVPGIVDTF; cdr3_length: 13; j_call: TRBJ1-2; v_call: TRBV15
cdr3_aa: CATSREGSGKFYGYTF; cdr3_length: 16; j_call: TRBJ1-2; v_call: TRBV15
cdr3_aa: CASSLTSGGYNEQFF; cdr3_length: 15; j_call: TRBJ2-1; v_call: TRBV7-2
cdr3_aa: CASSLMGQGRKNTEAFF; cdr3_length: 17; j_call: TRBJ1-1; v_call: TRBV27
cdr3_aa: CASSARTGRGGDTQYF; cdr3_length: 16; j_call: TRBJ2-3; v_call: TRBV6-1
cdr3_aa: CASSPWDRGSTEAFF; cdr3_length: 15; j_call: TRBJ1-1; v_call: TRBV18
cdr3_aa: CASSLSLQVHEQYF; cdr3_length: 14; j_call: TRBJ2-7; v_call: TRBV7-6
cdr3_aa: CASSRSPRQEKLFF; cdr3_length: 14; j_call: TRBJ1-4; v_call: TRBV6-5
cdr3_aa: CASSATGAGGTEAFF; cdr3_length: 15; j_call: TRBJ1-1; v_call: TRBV11-2
cdr3_aa: CASSGDRGFYGYTF; cdr3_length: 14; j_call: TRBJ1-2; v_call: TRBV6-1
cdr3_aa: CAWATQPPSYGYTF; cdr3_length: 14; j_call: TRBJ1-2; v_call: TRBV30
cdr3_aa: CAWSGNINTGELFF; cdr3_length: 14; j_call: TRBJ2-2; v_call: TRBV30
cdr3_aa: CASSGQGSVYEQYF; cdr3_length: 14; j_call: TRBJ2-7; v_call: TRBV2
cdr3_aa: CASSSGTGPYEQYF; cdr3_length: 14; j_call: TRBJ2-7; v_call: TRBV19
cdr3_aa: CASSSTGGEQYF; cdr3_length: 12; j_call: TRBJ2-7; v_call: TRBV7-7
cdr3_aa: CASSWGTSGDTDTQYF; cdr3_length: 16; j_call: TRBJ2-3; v_call: TRBV4-2
cdr3_aa: CASSSPGPSNTGELFF; cdr3_length: 16; j_call: TRBJ2-2; v_call: TRBV28
cdr3_aa: CASSPRADPDTQYF; cdr3_length: 14; j_call: TRBJ2-3; v_call: TRBV9
cdr3_aa: CASSLMGHHTDTQYF; cdr3_length: 15; j_call: TRBJ2-3; v_call: TRBV5-1
cdr3_aa: CASSVTGGGTGELFF; cdr3_length: 15; j_call: TRBJ2-2; v_call: TRBV13
cdr3_aa: CASSSGLSFDEQYF; cdr3_length: 14; j_call: TRBJ2-7; v_call: TRBV27
cdr3_aa: CASSYRGAGELFF; cdr3_length: 13; j_call: TRBJ2-2; v_call: TRBV6-1
cdr3_aa: CATSVWGPSNQPQHF; cdr3_length: 15; j_call: TRBJ1-5; v_call: TRBV6-6
cdr3_aa: CASSLSGESYNEQFF; cdr3_length: 15; j_call: TRBJ2-1; v_call: TRBV6-5
cdr3_aa: CASQLTEKNTEAFF; cdr3_length: 14; j_call: TRBJ1-1; v_call: TRBV2
cdr3_aa: CASSQSGGQGVEAFF; cdr3_length: 15; j_call: TRBJ1-1; v_call: TRBV5-1